This T cell receptor (beta chain) stems from a study of Tregs in tolerant kidney transplant recipients. Using immunoSEQ multiplex PCR, the repertoire was profiled, and TCRdb retains in-frame clones only, with some absent. This table has about 78,000 clones, less than 95% appearing once. Unstimulated regulatory T cells (CD4+CD25+CD127-), CD4+CD25- non-regulatory cells, CD4 and CD8 cells were FACS-sorted from thawed PBMCs. The CDR3 spans 16 residues. Germline V gene sequence: CDR1 MDHEN, CDR2 SYDVKM. V shed 7 bases and J 0 bases; nucleotides not matched to a gene: 9. Study results and caveats: Few patients were studied, so findings need validation in larger groups. The most relevant donor-specific Treg TCRbeta repertoire apparently came from expansion with activated donor B cells.

Points on this clone: Its antigen remains unknown.

This clonotype originated in a human donor who received a combined kidney and bone marrow transplant. The chain couples TRBV28 to TRBJ1-5, with TRBD1 matching 7 bases. The material sequenced was Tregs from blood, taken before the transplant. The CDR3, as DNA: TGTGCCAGCAACCCGACAGGGCCAAATAGCAATCAGCCCCAGCATTTT. Protein product: CASNPTGPNSNQPQHF.